This TCR beta chain was profiled in a study of blood T cell repertoires in COVID-19. The overall study: The United States, Italy and Spain were the sources of the acute and convalescent COVID-19 samples. T cells, B-cell-depleted T cells, or PBMCs provided the cDNA or gDNA that served as material.

The CDR3 has 13 amino acids. V was cut by 7 bases and J by 8 bases, with 17 bases left in between. The assay was immunoSEQ multiplex PCR, and TCRdb's table has in-frame clones only and misses some. This table has roughly 300,000 clones, 90% appearing once. The source of this sequence is a woman aged 25-40 years with COVID-19, enrolled during active disease. V is TRBV12-3 or TRBV12-4 and J is TRBJ1-1; D unresolved. The sample taken for sequencing was peripheral blood. This CDR3 reads CASTPSGGREAFF. Here the CDR3 DNA reads TGTGCCAGCACCCCCTCCGGAGGGAGGGAAGCTTTCTTT.